The sequence of this TCR beta chain was determined in a study of T-cell reconstitution after alpha-beta-depleted transplantation in children. The authors prepared the TCRbeta library with unique molecular identifiers. MiXCR, applied by TCRdb to the PCR reads, yields one record per CDR3 protein. The sample holds approximately 170,000 distinct CDR3 sequences; 11% are singletons and the top ten take around 14%. Study-wide points: Roughly two months post-transplant, alpha-beta T cells reportedly originated from several hundred graft clones that had expanded.

The V end lost 8 bases, the J end lost 2 bases, and 6 bases lay between the germline ends. The CDR3 length is 10 residues. Germline CDR1 is DFQATT and CDR2 is SNEGSKA (reference sequence). This clonotype was observed at least ten times. Antigen specificity is unknown. The chain uses TRBV20-1 and TRBJ2-5; D is unclear. The sequence was collected from a boy between 2 and 10 years old with acute myeloid leukemia, due to receive a stem cell transplant. This material consisted of PBMCs, taken before TCRalphabeta/CD19-depleted stem cell transplant. CDR3 amino acids: CSPMQETQYF. The CDR3 DNA reads TGCAGTCCCATGCAAGAGACCCAGTACTTC.